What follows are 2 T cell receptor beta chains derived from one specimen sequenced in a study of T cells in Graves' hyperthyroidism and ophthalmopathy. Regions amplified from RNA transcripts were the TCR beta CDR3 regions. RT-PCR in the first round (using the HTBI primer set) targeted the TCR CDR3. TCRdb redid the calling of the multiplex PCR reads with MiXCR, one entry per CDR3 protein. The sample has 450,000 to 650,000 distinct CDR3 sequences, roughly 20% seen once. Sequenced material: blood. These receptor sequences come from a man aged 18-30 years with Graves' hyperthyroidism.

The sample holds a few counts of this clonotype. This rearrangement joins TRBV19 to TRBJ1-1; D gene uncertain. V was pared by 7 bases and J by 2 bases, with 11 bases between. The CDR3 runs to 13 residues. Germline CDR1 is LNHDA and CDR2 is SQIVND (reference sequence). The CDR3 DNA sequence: TGTGCCAGTAAGTACAGCTCCAACACTGAAGCTTTCTTT. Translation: CASKYSSNTEAFF.

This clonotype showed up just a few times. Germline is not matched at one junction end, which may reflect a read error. The CDR3 DNA reads as TGTGCCAGCAGTTTAGCGCGTCATCGCTTC. Protein sequence: CASSLARHRF. The gene calls are TRBV12-3 or TRBV12-4 and TRBJ2-1; the D is unclear. The CDR3 has 10 residues.